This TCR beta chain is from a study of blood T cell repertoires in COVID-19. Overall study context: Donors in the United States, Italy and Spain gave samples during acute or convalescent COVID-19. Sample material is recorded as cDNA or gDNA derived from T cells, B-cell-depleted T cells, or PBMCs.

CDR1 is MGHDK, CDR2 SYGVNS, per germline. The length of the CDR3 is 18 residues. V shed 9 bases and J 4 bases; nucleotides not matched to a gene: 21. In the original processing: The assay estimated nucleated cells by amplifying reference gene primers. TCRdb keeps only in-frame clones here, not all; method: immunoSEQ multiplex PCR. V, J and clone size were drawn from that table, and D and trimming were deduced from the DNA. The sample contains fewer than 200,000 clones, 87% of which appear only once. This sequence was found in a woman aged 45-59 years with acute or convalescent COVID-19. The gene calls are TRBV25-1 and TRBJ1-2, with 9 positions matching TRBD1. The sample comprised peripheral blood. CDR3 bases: TGTGCCAGGAATGATGATTCCGGGACAGGGAAAAGACTCTATGGCTACACCTTC. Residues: CARNDDSGTGKRLYGYTF.